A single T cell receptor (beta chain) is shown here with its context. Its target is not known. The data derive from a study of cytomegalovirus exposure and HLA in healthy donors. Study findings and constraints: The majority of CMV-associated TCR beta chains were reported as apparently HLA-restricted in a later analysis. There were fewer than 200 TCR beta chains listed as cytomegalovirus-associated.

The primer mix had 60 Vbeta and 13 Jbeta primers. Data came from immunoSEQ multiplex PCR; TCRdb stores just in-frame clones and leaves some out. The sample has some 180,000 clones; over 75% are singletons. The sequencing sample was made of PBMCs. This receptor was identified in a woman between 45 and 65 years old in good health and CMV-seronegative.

The CDR3 spells CATGLAIHEQYF. The CDR3 nucleotides are TGTGCCACCGGACTAGCGATTCACGAGCAGTACTTC. This sequence joins TRBV6-5 and TRBJ2-7, with 9 bases fitting TRBD2. Germline CDR1 and CDR2: MNHEY and SVGAGI. The CDR3 consists of 12 residues. V was clipped by 10 bases and J by 5 bases; unmatched bases: 6.